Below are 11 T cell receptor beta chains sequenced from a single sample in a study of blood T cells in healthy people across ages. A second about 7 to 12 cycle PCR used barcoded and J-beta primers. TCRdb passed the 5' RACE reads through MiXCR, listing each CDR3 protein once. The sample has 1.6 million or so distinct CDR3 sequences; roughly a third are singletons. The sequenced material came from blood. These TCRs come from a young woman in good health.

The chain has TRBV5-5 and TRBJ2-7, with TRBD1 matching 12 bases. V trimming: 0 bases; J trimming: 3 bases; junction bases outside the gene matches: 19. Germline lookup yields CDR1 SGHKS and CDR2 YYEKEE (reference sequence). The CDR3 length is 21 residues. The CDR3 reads CASSLADGDRGPLYARYEQYF. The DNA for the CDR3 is TGTGCCAGCAGCTTGGCCGATGGGGACAGGGGGCCCCTTTATGCCCGCTACGAGCAGTACTTC.

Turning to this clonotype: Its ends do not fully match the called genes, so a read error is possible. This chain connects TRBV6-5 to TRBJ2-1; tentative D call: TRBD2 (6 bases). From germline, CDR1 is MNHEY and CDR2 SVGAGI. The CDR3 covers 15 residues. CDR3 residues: CASSLRRGSYNEHFF. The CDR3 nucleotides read TGTGCCAGCAGCCTTAGGCGGGGCTCCTACAATGAGCACTTCTTC.

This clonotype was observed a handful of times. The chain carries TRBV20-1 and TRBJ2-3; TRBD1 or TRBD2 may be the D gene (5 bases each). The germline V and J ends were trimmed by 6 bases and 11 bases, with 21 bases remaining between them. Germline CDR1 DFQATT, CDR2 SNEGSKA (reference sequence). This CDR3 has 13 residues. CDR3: CSARDGQGMKQYF. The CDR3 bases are TGCAGTGCCAGGGACGGCCAGGGAATGAAGCAGTATTTT.

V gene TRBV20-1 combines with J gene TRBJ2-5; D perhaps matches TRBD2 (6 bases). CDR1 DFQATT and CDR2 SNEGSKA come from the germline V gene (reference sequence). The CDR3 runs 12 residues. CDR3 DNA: TGCAGGGGGGAGGACCGCCAAGAGACCCAGTACTTC. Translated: CRGEDRQETQYF.

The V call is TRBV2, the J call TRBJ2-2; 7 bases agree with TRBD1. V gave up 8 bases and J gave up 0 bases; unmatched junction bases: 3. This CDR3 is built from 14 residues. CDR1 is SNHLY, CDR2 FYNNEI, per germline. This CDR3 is CASLGTANTGELFF. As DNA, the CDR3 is TGTGCCAGCCTCGGGACAGCGAACACCGGGGAGCTGTTTTTT.

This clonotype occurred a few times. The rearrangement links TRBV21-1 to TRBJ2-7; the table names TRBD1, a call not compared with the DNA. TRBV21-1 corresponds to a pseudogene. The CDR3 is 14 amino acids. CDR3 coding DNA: TGTGCCAGCACCTCACCGGGACAGAATTACGAGCAGTACTTC. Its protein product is CASTSPGQNYEQYF.

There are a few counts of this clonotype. DNA for the CDR3: TGTGCCAGCAGCTTCGGACTAGCGCAGTTCTTC. Translation gives CASSFGLAQFF. The chain employs TRBV7-2 and TRBJ2-1, with 8 bases identical to TRBD2. The V gene end was trimmed by 3 bases and the J gene end by 12 bases; junction bases not matched to a gene: 1. This CDR3 has 11 residues. The germline CDR1 and CDR2 sequences are SGHTA and FQGNSA. Full variable domain (missing parts from reference TRBV7-2 and TRBJ2-1): GAGVSQSPSNKVTEKGKDVELRCDPISGHTALYWYRQSLGQGLEFLIYFQGNSAPDKSGLPSDRFSAERTGGSVSTLTIQRTQQEDSAVYLCASSFGLAQFFGPGTRLTVL.

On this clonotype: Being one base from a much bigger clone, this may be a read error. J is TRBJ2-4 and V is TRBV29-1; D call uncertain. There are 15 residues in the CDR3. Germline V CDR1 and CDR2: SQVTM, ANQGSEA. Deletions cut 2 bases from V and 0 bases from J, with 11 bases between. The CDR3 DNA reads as TGCAGCGTTGAATTGTCGCGCGGAGCCAAAAACATTCAGTACTTC. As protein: CSVELSRGAKNIQYF.

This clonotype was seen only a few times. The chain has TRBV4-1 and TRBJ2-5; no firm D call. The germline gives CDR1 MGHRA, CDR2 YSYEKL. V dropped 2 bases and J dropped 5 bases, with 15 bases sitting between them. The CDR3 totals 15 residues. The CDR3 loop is CASSQPGAGRETQYF. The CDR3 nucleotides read TGCGCCAGCAGCCAACCAGGTGCCGGTAGGGAGACCCAGTACTTC.

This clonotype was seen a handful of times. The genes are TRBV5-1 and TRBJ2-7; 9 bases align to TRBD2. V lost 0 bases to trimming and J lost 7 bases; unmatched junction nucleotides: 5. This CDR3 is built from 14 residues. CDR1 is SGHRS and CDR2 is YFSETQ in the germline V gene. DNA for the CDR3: TGCGCCAGCAGCTTGGATCTTAGCGGGGGAGAGCAGTACTTC. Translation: CASSLDLSGGEQYF.

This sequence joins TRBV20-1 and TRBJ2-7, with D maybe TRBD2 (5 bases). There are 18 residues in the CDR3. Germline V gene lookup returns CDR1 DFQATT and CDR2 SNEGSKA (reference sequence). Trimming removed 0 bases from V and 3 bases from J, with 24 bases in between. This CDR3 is CSARDPKEADLAHYEQYF. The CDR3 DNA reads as TGCAGTGCTAGAGATCCTAAGGAGGCCGACCTCGCCCACTACGAGCAGTACTTC.